This T cell receptor (beta chain) was recorded in a study of spatial heterogeneity in lung cancer. The study, taken as a whole, reports: The number of expanded tumor alpha and beta chains correlated with mutation number.

A unique molecular identifier was carried by every single TCR cDNA molecule. Via MiXCR, TCRdb re-called the 5' RACE reads, giving one row per CDR3 protein. The table includes fewer than 30,000 distinct CDR3 sequences, less than 9% detected once. V lost 4 bases and J lost 6, with 7 bases in between. The CDR3 spans 13 residues. The germline CDR1 and CDR2 sequences are SGHAT and FQDESV (reference sequence). As for time point: sample taken at primary tumor resection. The donors were 55 to 85 patients with non-small cell lung cancer that was early-stage and untreated. Tumor, nontumor lung or frozen PBMC supplied whole RNA that was sequenced unsorted. This clonotype has just a few counts. Its cognate antigen is unknown.

Sample: lung tumor tissue, taken at surgery. The J gene is TRBJ1-6, the V gene TRBV11-1; D unresolved. This sequence originates from a male donor with early-stage non-small cell lung cancer. CDR3 DNA: TGTGCCAGCAGCTCCGAATTTAATTCACCCCTCCACTTT. Translation: CASSSEFNSPLHF.